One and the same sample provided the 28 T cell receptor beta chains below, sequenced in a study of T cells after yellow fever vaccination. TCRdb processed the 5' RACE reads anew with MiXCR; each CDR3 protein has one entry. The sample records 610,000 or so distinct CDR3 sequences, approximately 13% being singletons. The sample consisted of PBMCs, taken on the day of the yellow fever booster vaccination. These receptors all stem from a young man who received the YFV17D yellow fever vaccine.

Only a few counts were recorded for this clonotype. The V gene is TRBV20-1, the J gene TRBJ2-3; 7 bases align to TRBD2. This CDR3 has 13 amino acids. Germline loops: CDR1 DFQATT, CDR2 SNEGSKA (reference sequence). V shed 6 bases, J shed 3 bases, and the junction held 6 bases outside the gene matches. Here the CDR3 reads CSARTSRTDTQYF. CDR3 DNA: TGCAGTGCCCGGACTAGTCGGACAGATACGCAGTATTTT.

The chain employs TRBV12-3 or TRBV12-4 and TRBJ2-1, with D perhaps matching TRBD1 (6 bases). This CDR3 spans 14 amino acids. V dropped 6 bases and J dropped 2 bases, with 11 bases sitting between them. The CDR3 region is CASRAGEPYNEQFF. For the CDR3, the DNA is TGTGCCAGCAGGGCAGGGGAGCCCTACAATGAGCAGTTCTTC.

The CDR3: CASSYSGRAPDNEQFF. In DNA form, the CDR3 reads TGCGCCAGCAGCTATAGCGGGAGGGCCCCGGACAATGAGCAGTTCTTC. The chain couples TRBV5-1 to TRBJ2-1; 11 nucleotides agree with TRBD2. CDR1 and CDR2 from the germline V gene are SGHRS and YFSETQ. This CDR3 spans 16 amino acids. Losses at the gene ends were 3 bases for V and 5 bases for J; bases not matched to a gene: 7.

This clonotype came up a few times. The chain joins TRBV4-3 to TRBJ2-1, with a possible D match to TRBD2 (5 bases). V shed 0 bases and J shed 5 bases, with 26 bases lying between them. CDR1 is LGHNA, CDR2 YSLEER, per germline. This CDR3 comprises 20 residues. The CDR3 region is CASSQDGYVTSRQRDNEQFF. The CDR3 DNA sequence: TGCGCCAGCAGCCAAGATGGATATGTCACATCCAGGCAGAGGGACAATGAGCAGTTCTTC.

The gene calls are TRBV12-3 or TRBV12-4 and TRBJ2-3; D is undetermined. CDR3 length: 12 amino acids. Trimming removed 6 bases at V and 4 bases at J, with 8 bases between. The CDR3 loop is CASRADPDTQYF. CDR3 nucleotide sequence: TGTGCCAGCAGAGCCGATCCAGATACGCAGTATTTT.

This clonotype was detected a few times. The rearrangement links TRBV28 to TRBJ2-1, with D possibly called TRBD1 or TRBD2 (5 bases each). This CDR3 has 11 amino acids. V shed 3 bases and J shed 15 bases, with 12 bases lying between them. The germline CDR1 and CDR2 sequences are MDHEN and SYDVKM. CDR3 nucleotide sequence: TGTGCCAGCAGTTTTCGGGGCTATTGGTTCTTC. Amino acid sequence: CASSFRGYWFF.

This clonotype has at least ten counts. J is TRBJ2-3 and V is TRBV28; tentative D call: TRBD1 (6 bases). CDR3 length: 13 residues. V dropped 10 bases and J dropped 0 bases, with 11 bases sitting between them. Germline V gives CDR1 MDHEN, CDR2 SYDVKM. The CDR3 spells CATPGESTDTQYF. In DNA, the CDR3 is TGTGCCACCCCAGGGGAGAGCACAGATACGCAGTATTTT.

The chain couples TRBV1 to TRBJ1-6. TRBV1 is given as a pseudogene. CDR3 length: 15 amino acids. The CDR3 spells CTSSLGGLSGLPLHF. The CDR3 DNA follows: TGCACCAGCAGCCTAGGGGGACTCTCCGGCCTCCCCCTCCACTTT.

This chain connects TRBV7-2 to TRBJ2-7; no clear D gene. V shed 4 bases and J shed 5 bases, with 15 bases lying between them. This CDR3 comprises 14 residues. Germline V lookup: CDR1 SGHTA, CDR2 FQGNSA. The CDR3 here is CASSSLKERHEQYF. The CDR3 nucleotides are TGTGCCAGCAGCTCCCTCAAGGAACGACACGAGCAGTACTTC.

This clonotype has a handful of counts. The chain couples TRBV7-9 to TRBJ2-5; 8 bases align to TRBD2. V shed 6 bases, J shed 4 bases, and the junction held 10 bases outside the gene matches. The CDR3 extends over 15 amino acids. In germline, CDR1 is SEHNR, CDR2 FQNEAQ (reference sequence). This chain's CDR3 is CASRSPSGRGETQYF. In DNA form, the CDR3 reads TGTGCCAGCAGGTCCCCTAGCGGGCGGGGAGAGACCCAGTACTTC.

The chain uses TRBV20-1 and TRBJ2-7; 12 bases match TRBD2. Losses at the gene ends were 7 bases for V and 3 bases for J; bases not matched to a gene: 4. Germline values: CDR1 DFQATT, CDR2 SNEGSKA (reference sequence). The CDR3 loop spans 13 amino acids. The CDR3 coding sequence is TGCAGTGGAGGGACTAGCGGGCTCTACGAGCAGTACTTC. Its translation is CSGGTSGLYEQYF.

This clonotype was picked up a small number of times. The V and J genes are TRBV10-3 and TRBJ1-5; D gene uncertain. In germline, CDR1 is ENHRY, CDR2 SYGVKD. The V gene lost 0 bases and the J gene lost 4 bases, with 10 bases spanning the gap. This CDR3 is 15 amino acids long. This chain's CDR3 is CAISESSGHNQPQHF. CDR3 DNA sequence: TGTGCCATCAGTGAGTCGTCCGGGCATAATCAGCCCCAGCATTTT.

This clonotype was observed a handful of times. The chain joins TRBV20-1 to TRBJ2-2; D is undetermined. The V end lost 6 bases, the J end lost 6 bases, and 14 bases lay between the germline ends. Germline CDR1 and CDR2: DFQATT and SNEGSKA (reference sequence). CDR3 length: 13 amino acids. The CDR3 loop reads CSAPIRASGELFF. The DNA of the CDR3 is TGCAGTGCCCCCATTCGGGCCTCCGGGGAGCTGTTTTTT.

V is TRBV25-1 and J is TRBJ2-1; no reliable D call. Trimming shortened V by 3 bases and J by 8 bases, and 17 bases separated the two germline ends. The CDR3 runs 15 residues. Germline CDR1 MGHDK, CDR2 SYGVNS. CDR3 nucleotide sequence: TGTGCCAGCAGTGATGCCGCCCAGTTGACCCATGAGCAGTTCTTC. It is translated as CASSDAAQLTHEQFF.

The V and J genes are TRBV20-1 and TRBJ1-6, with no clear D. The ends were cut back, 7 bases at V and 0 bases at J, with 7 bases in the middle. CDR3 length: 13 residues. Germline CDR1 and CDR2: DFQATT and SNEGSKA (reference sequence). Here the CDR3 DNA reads TGCAGTGTCCAGAGCTCCTATAATTCACCCCTCCACTTT. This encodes CSVQSSYNSPLHF.

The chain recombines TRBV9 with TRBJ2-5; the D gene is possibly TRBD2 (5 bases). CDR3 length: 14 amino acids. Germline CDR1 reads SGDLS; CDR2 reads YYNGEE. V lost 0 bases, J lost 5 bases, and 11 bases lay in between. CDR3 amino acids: CASSVAGRDETQYF. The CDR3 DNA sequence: TGTGCCAGCAGCGTAGCGGGGAGAGACGAGACCCAGTACTTC.

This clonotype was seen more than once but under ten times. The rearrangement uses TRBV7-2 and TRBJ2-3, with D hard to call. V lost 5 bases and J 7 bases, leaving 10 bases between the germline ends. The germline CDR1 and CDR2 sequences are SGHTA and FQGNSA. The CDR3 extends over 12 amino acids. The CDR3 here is CASSGSTNTQYF. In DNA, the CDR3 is TGTGCCAGCAGCGGATCGACAAATACGCAGTATTTT.

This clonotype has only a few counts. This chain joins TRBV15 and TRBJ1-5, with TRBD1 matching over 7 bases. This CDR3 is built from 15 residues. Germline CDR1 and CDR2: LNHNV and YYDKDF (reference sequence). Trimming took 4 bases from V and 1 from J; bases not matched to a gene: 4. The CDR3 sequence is CATSTGQVSNQPQHF. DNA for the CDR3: TGTGCCACCAGCACCGGACAGGTCAGCAATCAGCCCCAGCATTTT.

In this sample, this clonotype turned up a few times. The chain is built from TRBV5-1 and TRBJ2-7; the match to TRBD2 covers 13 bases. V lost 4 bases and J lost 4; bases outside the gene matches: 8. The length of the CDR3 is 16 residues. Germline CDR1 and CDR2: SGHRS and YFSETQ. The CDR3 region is CASSPGLAGVLYEQYF. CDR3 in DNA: TGCGCCAGCAGCCCAGGACTAGCGGGAGTGTTATACGAGCAGTACTTC.

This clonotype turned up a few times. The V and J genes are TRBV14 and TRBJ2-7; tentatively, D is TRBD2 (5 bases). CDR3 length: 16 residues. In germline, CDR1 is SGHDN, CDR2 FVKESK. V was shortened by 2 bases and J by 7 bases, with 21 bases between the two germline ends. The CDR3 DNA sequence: TGTGCCAGCAGCCAATGGAGGAGAGGAAGGGTGGGGGAGCAGTACTTC. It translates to CASSQWRRGRVGEQYF.

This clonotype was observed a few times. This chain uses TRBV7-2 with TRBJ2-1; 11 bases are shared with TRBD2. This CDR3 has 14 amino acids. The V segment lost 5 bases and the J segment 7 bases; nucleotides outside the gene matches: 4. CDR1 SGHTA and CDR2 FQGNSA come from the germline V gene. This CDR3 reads CASSAGLAENEQFF. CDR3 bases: TGTGCCAGCAGCGCGGGACTAGCGGAAAATGAGCAGTTCTTC. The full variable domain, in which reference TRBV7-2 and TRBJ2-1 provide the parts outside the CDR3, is GAGVSQSPSNKVTEKGKDVELRCDPISGHTALYWYRQSLGQGLEFLIYFQGNSAPDKSGLPSDRFSAERTGGSVSTLTIQRTQQEDSAVYLCASSAGLAENEQFFGPGTRLTVL.

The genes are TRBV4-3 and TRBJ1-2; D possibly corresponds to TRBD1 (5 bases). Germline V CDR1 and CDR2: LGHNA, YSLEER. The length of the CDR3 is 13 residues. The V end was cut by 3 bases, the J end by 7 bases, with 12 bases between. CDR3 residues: CASSHRGSVGYTF. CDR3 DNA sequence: TGCGCCAGCAGCCATCGGGGCTCAGTTGGCTACACCTTC.

CDR3 sequence reads: CSARLQGDYGYTF. The CDR3, as DNA: TGCAGTGCTAGACTTCAGGGAGACTATGGCTACACCTTC. The rearrangement links TRBV20-1 to TRBJ1-2, with D possibly being TRBD1 (5 bases). Deletions cut 2 bases from V and 3 bases from J, with 10 bases between. CDR3 length: 13 amino acids. CDR1 is DFQATT, CDR2 SNEGSKA, per germline (reference sequence).

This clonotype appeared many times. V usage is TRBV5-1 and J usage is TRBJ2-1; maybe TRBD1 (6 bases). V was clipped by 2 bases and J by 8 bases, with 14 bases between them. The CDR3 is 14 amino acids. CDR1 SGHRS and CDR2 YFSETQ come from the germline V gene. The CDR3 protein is CASSLLTGFDEQFF. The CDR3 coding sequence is TGCGCCAGCAGCTTATTAACAGGGTTCGATGAGCAGTTCTTC.

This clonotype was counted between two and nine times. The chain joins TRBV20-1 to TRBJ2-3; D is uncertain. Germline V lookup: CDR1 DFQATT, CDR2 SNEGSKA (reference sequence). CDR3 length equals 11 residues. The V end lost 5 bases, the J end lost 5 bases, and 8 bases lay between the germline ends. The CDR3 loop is CSAGYLDTQYF. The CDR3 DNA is TGCAGTGCTGGATACCTAGATACGCAGTATTTT.

CDR3 DNA sequence: TGTGCCAGCTCACCACTTGCCCAGGCGGGGGCCAACGTCCTGACTTTC. The encoded protein is CASSPLAQAGANVLTF. The chain couples TRBV18 to TRBJ2-6; D is ambiguous. CDR1 is KGHSH and CDR2 is LQKENI in the germline V gene. V lost 1 base and J 4 bases, leaving 11 bases between the germline ends. This CDR3 spans 16 amino acids.

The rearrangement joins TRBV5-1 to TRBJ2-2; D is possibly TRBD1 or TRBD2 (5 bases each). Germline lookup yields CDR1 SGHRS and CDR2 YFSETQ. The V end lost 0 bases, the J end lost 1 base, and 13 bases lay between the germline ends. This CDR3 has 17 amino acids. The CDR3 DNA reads TGCGCCAGCAGCTTGGCGGGGCCCAACGTGAACACCGGGGAGCTGTTTTTT. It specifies CASSLAGPNVNTGELFF.

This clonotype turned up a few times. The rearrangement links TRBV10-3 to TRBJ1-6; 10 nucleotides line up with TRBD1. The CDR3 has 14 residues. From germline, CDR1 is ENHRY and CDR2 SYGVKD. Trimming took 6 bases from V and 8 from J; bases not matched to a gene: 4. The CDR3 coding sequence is TGTGCCATCAGCCTGACAGGGGGCGATTCACCCCTCCACTTT. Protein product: CAISLTGGDSPLHF.